This T cell receptor beta chain was found in a study of cytomegalovirus exposure and HLA in healthy donors. The study, taken as a whole, reports: Later analysis identified a missense DCLRE1C variant that was linked to TCR beta V- and J-gene trimming.

Per germline, CDR1 SGHDN and CDR2 FVKESK. CDR3 length equals 16 residues. The V and J ends lost 1 base and 4 bases, in that order; junction bases with no gene match: 10. The sample holds one count of this clone. Its target is unknown. Amplification used 60 Vbeta primers and 13 Jbeta primers. Sequencing used immunoSEQ multiplex PCR; TCRdb keeps in-frame clones, though not all of them. The data contain 95,000 to 150,000 clones, approximately 15% of them seen just once; the ten biggest clones take up about 1.9%. This receptor was obtained from a woman between 18 and 29 years old in good health and CMV-seronegative. The sample taken for sequencing was PBMCs. The gene calls are TRBV14 and TRBJ2-7, with 7 positions matching TRBD1. DNA of the CDR3: TGTGCCAGCAGCCAAGGAATGCGAGGGGGCCTATACGAGCAGTACTTC. It translates to CASSQGMRGGLYEQYF.